This paragraph reports one T cell receptor beta chain. This entry belongs to a study of blood T cell repertoires in COVID-19. Background on the study: Acute and convalescent COVID-19 specimens originated in the United States, Italy and Spain.

J gave up 3 bases and V 5 bases, and 6 bases lay outside the gene matches. The CDR3 totals 15 residues. Germline values: CDR1 MNHNY, CDR2 SVGAGI (reference sequence). Original handling: Reference gene primer amplification gave estimated nucleated cell counts. Libraries were prepared by immunoSEQ multiplex PCR; TCRdb keeps only in-frame clonotypes and omits some of them. D and trimming were read from the DNA, whereas the V and J calls and clone size are those reported in that table. The table lists 100,000 to 150,000 clones, over 75% of them singletons. The sequence was obtained from a man younger than 45 with COVID-19, enrolled during active disease. This chain connects TRBV6-6 to TRBJ2-7; 11 bases align to TRBD2. Specimen: peripheral blood. This chain's CDR3 is CASSNGTSGFYEQYF. The CDR3 region has the DNA TGTGCCAGCAGTAACGGGACTAGCGGCTTCTACGAGCAGTACTTC.